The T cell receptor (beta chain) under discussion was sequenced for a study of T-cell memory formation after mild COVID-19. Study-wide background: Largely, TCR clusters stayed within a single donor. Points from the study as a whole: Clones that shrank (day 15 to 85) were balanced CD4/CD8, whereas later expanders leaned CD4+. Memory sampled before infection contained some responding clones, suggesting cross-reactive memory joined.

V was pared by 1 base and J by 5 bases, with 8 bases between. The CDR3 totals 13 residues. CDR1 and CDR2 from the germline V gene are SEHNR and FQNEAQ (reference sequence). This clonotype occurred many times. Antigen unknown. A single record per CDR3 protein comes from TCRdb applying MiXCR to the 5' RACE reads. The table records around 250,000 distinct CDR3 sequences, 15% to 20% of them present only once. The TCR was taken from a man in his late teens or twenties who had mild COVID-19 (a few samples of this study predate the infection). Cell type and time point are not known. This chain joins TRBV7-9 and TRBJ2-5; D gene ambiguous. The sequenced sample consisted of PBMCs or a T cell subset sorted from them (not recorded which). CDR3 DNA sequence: TGTGCCAGCAGCTTAGTAAGAACGGAGACCCAGTACTTC. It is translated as CASSLVRTETQYF. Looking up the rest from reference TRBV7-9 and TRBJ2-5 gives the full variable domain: DTGVSQNPRHKITKRGQNVTFRCDPISEHNRLYWYRQTLGQGPEFLTYFQNEAQLEKSRLLSDRFSAERPKGSFSTLEIQRTEQGDSAMYLCASSLVRTETQYFGPGTRLLVL.